This T cell receptor beta chain was observed in a study of response to subunit inactivated influenza vaccine. A single record per CDR3 protein comes from TCRdb applying MiXCR to the RT-PCR reads. The table lists approximately 700,000 distinct CDR3 sequences, approximately 15% of them singletons, with 6% to 7% in the top ten. The germline V gene encodes CDR1 MNHEY and CDR2 SMNVEV (reference sequence). The CDR3 length is 16 residues. V trimming: 3 bases; J trimming: 1 base; junction bases outside the gene matches: 6. The rearrangement uses TRBV27 and TRBJ2-5, with 9 bases that match TRBD1. Specimen: PBMCs from blood, collected approximately 15 days before vaccination. This TCR was sampled from a man between 50 and 59 years old who received an inactivated influenza vaccine. The CDR3 region is CASSFSGTGIQETQYF. CDR3 sequence (DNA): TGTGCCAGCAGTTTCTCCGGGACAGGGATCCAAGAGACCCAGTACTTC.